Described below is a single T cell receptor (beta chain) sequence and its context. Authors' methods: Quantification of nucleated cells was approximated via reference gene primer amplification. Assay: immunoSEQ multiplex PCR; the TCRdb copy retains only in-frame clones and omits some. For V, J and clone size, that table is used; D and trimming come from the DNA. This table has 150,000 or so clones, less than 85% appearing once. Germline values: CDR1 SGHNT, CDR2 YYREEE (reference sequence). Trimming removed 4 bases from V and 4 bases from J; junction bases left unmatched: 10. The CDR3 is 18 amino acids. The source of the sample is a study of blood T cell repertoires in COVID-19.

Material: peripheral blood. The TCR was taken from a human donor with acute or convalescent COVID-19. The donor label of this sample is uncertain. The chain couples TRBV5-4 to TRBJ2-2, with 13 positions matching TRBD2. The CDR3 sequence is CASSTRGGLAGSTGELFF. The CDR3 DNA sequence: TGTGCCAGCAGCACCAGAGGGGGACTAGCGGGGTCCACCGGGGAGCTGTTTTTT.